A single sample gave rise to the 26 T cell receptor beta chains below, sequenced in a study of CD8 T cells in ankylosing spondylitis (dated by TCRdb to the late 2010s). The library was obtained by 5' RACE. The run used an Illumina HiSeq 2500. TCRdb reanalyzed the raw reads on its own, using fastp at Q25 for trimming and MiXCR for clone calling, and kept in-frame beta chains. Entries that share a CDR3 protein sequence are merged under the most common genes and DNA. Across this sample there are more than 150,000 distinct CDR3 sequences, with about an eighth seen only once. The ten largest clones add up to approximately 11% of the sample. The sequenced material came from blood, either unsorted or a sorted T cell fraction (not recorded which). The receptors originated from a female donor with ankylosing spondylitis or in good health (not recorded which).

This clonotype was counted ten times or more. The chain links TRBV5-8 to TRBJ1-3; 11 positions match TRBD1. This CDR3 has 15 amino acids. The germline CDR1 and CDR2 sequences are SGHTS and YDEGEE. Germline trimming cut 3 bases from V and 4 bases from J; bases unmatched to any gene: 3. CDR3 loop: CASSWTGGSGNTIYF. The CDR3 region has the DNA TGTGCCAGCAGCTGGACAGGGGGCTCCGGAAACACCATATATTTT.

This clonotype was observed a single time. A single base separates this from a much larger clone, so it may be a read error. The rearrangement joins TRBV9 to TRBJ2-6, with unresolved D. This CDR3 comprises 15 residues. Germline CDR1 and CDR2: SGDLS and YYNGEE. Trimming pared 4 bases from V and 5 bases from J, leaving 13 bases between. CDR3 in DNA: TGTGCCAGCAGCCCCACGCCCGCCAGGGCCAACGTCCTGACTTTC. It specifies CASSPTPARANVLTF. The full variable domain, its missing parts supplied by reference TRBV9 and TRBJ2-6, is DSGVTQTPKHLITATGQRVTLRCSPRSGDLSVYWYQQSLDQGLQFLIQYYNGEERAKGNILERFSAQQFPDLHSELNLSSLELGDSALYFCASSPTPARANVLTFGAGSRLTVL.

The chain uses TRBV12-3 or TRBV12-4 and TRBJ2-3, with 7 bases that match TRBD2. Losses at the gene ends were 5 bases for V and 2 bases for J; bases not matched to a gene: 10. The CDR3 spans 16 residues. Written as DNA, the CDR3 is TGTGCCAGCAGTGCCCACCTGACTAGCCCCACAGATACGCAGTATTTT. It yields the protein CASSAHLTSPTDTQYF.

In this sample, this clonotype turned up a few times. V is TRBV5-1 and J is TRBJ1-5; possible D gene TRBD1, 5 bases. V lost 4 bases, J lost 3 bases, and 14 bases lay in between. Looked up from germline, CDR1 is SGHRS and CDR2 is YFSETQ. The CDR3 spans 15 residues. Written as DNA, the CDR3 is TGCGCCAGCAGCCCCGAGGGGATGCCCAATCAGCCCCAGCATTTT. This encodes CASSPEGMPNQPQHF.

This clonotype showed up many times. This sequence joins TRBV24-1 and TRBJ2-6, with 11 nucleotides matching TRBD1. The J segment lost 2 bases and the V segment lost 6 bases, leaving 8 bases of the junction unmatched. CDR1 and CDR2 (germline): KGHDR, SFDVKD. The CDR3 is 18 residues long. CDR3: CATSRTGGGLTGANVLTF. The CDR3, as DNA: TGTGCCACCAGTAGGACAGGGGGCGGACTCACTGGGGCCAACGTCCTGACTTTC.

This clonotype was seen ten or more times. The genes are TRBV7-9 and TRBJ2-7; weak D call: TRBD1 (6 bases). This CDR3 spans 14 amino acids. The V and J ends lost 5 bases and 2 bases respectively, with 13 bases between them. Germline assignment: CDR1 SEHNR and CDR2 FQNEAQ (reference sequence). CDR3 residues: CASSMGTFPYEQYF. The DNA for the CDR3 is TGTGCCAGCAGCATGGGGACATTTCCCTACGAGCAGTACTTC.

The gene calls are TRBV19 and TRBJ1-5; D unresolved. The germline CDR1 and CDR2 sequences are LNHDA and SQIVND (reference sequence). Between the trimmed V and J ends, which lost 5 bases and 6 bases, there was a span of 14 bases. This CDR3 spans 14 amino acids. The CDR3 reads CASSPDQPGQPQHF. CDR3 sequence (DNA): TGTGCCAGTAGTCCCGACCAGCCGGGTCAGCCCCAGCATTTT.

This clonotype occurred a few times. J is TRBJ1-1 and V is TRBV2; D is unresolved. The germline gives CDR1 SNHLY, CDR2 FYNNEI. This CDR3 has 13 residues. V was pared by 5 bases and J by 1 base, with 8 bases between. As DNA, the CDR3 is TGTGCCAGCAGTACAACACCGAACACTGAAGCTTTCTTT. It is translated as CASSTTPNTEAFF.

This clonotype was found a few times. J is TRBJ2-3 and V is TRBV6-1; 12 bases align to TRBD2. The CDR3 totals 17 residues. J was trimmed by 5 bases and V by 6 bases; bases with no gene match: 12. The germline gives CDR1 MNHNS, CDR2 SASEGT. In DNA, the CDR3 is TGTGCCAGCAGGACCCGGACTAGCGGGGTCCACATAGATACGCAGTATTTT. It codes for CASRTRTSGVHIDTQYF.

In this sample, this clonotype turned up many times. The V gene is TRBV25-1, the J gene TRBJ1-5; 7 bases fit TRBD1. The V gene's germline CDR1 is MGHDK and CDR2 SYGVNS. J gave up 6 bases and V 3 bases, and 2 bases lay outside the gene matches. This CDR3 has 13 amino acids. CDR3 sequence: CASSDRGSQPQHF. CDR3 sequence (DNA): TGTGCCAGCAGTGACAGGGGGAGTCAGCCCCAGCATTTT.

This clonotype was detected many times. CDR3 nucleotide sequence: TGCAGTGCTAGCAGCGGGAGGTCCTACAATGAGCAGTTCTTC. As protein: CSASSGRSYNEQFF. V and J are TRBV20-1 and TRBJ2-1, with TRBD2 identical over 9 bases. This CDR3 comprises 14 residues. Germline CDR1 and CDR2: DFQATT and SNEGSKA (reference sequence). The V gene end was trimmed by 3 bases and the J gene end by 1 base; junction bases not matched to a gene: 1.

The chain joins TRBV28 to TRBJ2-7; possibly TRBD2 for D (5 bases). CDR1 and CDR2 from the germline V gene are MDHEN and SYDVKM. V was clipped by 4 bases and J by 5 bases, with 6 bases between them. This CDR3 has 11 amino acids. CDR3 in DNA: TGTGCCAGCAGTTGGAGGAACGAGCAGTACTTC. The encoded protein is CASSWRNEQYF.

This clonotype came up a few times. V gene TRBV7-9 combines with J gene TRBJ2-3; no reliable D call. V lost 3 bases, J lost 2 bases, and 12 bases lay in between. CDR3 length: 15 amino acids. The V gene's germline CDR1 is SEHNR and CDR2 FQNEAQ (reference sequence). In DNA form, the CDR3 reads TGTGCCAGCAGCTTTCTGGGAAGCCTCACAGATACGCAGTATTTT. Protein: CASSFLGSLTDTQYF.

This clonotype showed up many times. The chain carries TRBV12-3 or TRBV12-4 and TRBJ2-3; D not resolved. The CDR3 covers 12 residues. V lost 4 bases and J lost 1, with 3 bases in between. CDR3 DNA sequence: TGTGCCAGCAGTTGGGGCACAGATACGCAGTATTTT. Encoded protein: CASSWGTDTQYF.

This clonotype was seen ten or more times. This chain links TRBV20-1 with TRBJ2-1, with D perhaps matching TRBD1 (6 bases). Looked up from germline, CDR1 is DFQATT and CDR2 is SNEGSKA (reference sequence). The CDR3 covers 13 residues. The DNA of the CDR3 is TGCAGCCTCCCTGAGGACAGAAACAATGAGCAGTTCTTC. It encodes CSLPEDRNNEQFF.

The table lists this clonotype with many counts. The chain employs TRBV20-1 and TRBJ2-1; D ambiguous. Trimming shortened V by 5 bases and J by 6 bases, and 11 bases separated the two germline ends. CDR1 and CDR2 (germline): DFQATT, SNEGSKA (reference sequence). This CDR3 contains 12 residues. The CDR3 loop reads CSAGRPLNEQFF. CDR3 in DNA: TGCAGTGCTGGACGGCCCCTCAATGAGCAGTTCTTC.

This clonotype showed up many times. The chain links TRBV9 to TRBJ2-3; D is undetermined. This CDR3 has 12 residues. V dropped 3 bases and J dropped 6 bases, with 8 bases sitting between them. From germline, CDR1 is SGDLS and CDR2 YYNGEE. The CDR3 loop is CASSGNRDTQYF. For the CDR3, the DNA is TGTGCCAGCAGCGGAAACCGGGATACGCAGTATTTT.

This clonotype occurred many times. The chain carries TRBV4-2 and TRBJ1-1; 9 bases line up with TRBD1. CDR1 and CDR2 (germline): LGHNA, YNFKEQ. The CDR3 is 15 residues long. V lost 5 bases, J lost 2 bases, and 6 bases stayed unmatched. CDR3 DNA: TGTGCCAGCAGCTCAGGACAGGGGCCTAACACTGAAGCTTTCTTT. This codes for CASSSGQGPNTEAFF.

This clonotype was counted a few times. The V gene is TRBV7-9, the J gene TRBJ2-7; D not certain. There are 14 residues in the CDR3. V lost 5 bases and J lost 2, with 13 bases in between. Per germline, CDR1 SEHNR and CDR2 FQNEAQ (reference sequence). The CDR3 spells CASSPSTLTYEQYF. CDR3 in DNA: TGTGCCAGCAGCCCCTCGACACTTACCTACGAGCAGTACTTC.

This clonotype came up many times. The CDR3 sequence is CASSLEGSQKLFF. The CDR3 coding sequence is TGCGCCAGCAGCTTGGAGGGGAGTCAAAAACTGTTTTTT. This chain uses TRBV5-1 with TRBJ1-4, with D maybe TRBD1 (5 bases). V was pared by 0 bases and J by 9 bases, with 9 bases between. Germline CDR1 and CDR2: SGHRS and YFSETQ. The CDR3 has 13 residues.

The rearrangement joins TRBV5-6 to TRBJ2-7; no reliable D call. Germline CDR1 is SGHDT and CDR2 is YYEEEE. The V and J ends lost 0 bases and 0 bases respectively, with 7 bases between them. The CDR3 is 14 residues long. CDR3 DNA sequence: TGTGCCAGCAGCTTGGAACAGCTCTCCTACGAGCAGTACTTC. This encodes CASSLEQLSYEQYF.

This clonotype has at least ten counts. The chain joins TRBV28 to TRBJ2-4, with 9 bases matching TRBD2. J gave up 0 bases and V 6 bases, and 18 bases lay outside the gene matches. CDR1 is MDHEN and CDR2 is SYDVKM in the germline V gene. The length of the CDR3 is 20 residues. The CDR3 spells CASSARHTGTSSLAKNIQYF. CDR3 in DNA: TGTGCCAGCAGCGCGCGCCACACCGGGACTAGCAGTCTAGCCAAAAACATTCAGTACTTC. Complete variable domain (other parts from reference TRBV28 and TRBJ2-4): DVKVTQSSRYLVKRTGEKVFLECVQDMDHENMFWYRQDPGLGLRLIYFSYDVKMKEKGDIPEGYSVSREKKERFSLILESASTNQTSMYLCASSARHTGTSSLAKNIQYFGAGTRLSVL.

The J gene is TRBJ1-2, the V gene TRBV10-3; D is uncertain. The CDR3 is 13 residues long. The V and J ends lost 6 bases and 0 bases respectively, with 8 bases between them. Germline lookup yields CDR1 ENHRY and CDR2 SYGVKD. DNA for the CDR3: TGTGCCATCAGCCCCGGAGCTAACTATGGCTACACCTTC. Translated: CAISPGANYGYTF.

The V gene is TRBV7-2, the J gene TRBJ2-7, with TRBD2 matching over 7 bases. The ends lost 4 bases at V and 6 bases at J; junction bases unmatched: 9. Germline CDR1 is SGHTA and CDR2 is FQGNSA. The CDR3 contains 14 residues. The CDR3 protein is CASSWGGPAREQYF. The CDR3 DNA is TGTGCCAGCAGCTGGGGAGGGCCGGCTCGCGAGCAGTACTTC. The full variable domain, with the rest looked up from reference TRBV7-2 and TRBJ2-7, is GAGVSQSPSNKVTEKGKDVELRCDPISGHTALYWYRQSLGQGLEFLIYFQGNSAPDKSGLPSDRFSAERTGGSVSTLTIQRTQQEDSAVYLCASSWGGPAREQYFGPGTRLTVT.

This chain connects TRBV3-1 to TRBJ2-1, with D tentatively TRBD2 (5 bases). This CDR3 spans 15 amino acids. Germline-derived CDR1 and CDR2 are LGHDT and YNNKEL (reference sequence). V was cut by 2 bases and J by 2 bases, with 10 bases left in between. CDR3 DNA: TGTGCCAGCAGCCAAAGGAGCGGCACCTACAATGAGCAGTTCTTC. Its protein is CASSQRSGTYNEQFF.

There are many counts of this clonotype. The chain is built from TRBV5-1 and TRBJ2-3; D perhaps matches TRBD2 (5 bases). With 3 bases removed from V and 1 base from J, the gap between germline ends came to 27 bases. Germline CDR1 SGHRS, CDR2 YFSETQ. The CDR3 is made up of 20 amino acids. DNA for the CDR3: TGCGCCAGCAGCTGGGCCAGTTCGGCTAGCCGGAGAAGGGGCACAGATACGCAGTATTTT. This gives the protein CASSWASSASRRRGTDTQYF. Complete variable domain (other parts from reference TRBV5-1 and TRBJ2-3): KAGVTQTPRYLIKTRGQQVTLSCSPISGHRSVSWYQQTPGQGLQFLFEYFSETQRNKGNFPGRFSGRQFSNSRSEMNVSTLELGDSALYLCASSWASSASRRRGTDTQYFGPGTRLTVL.